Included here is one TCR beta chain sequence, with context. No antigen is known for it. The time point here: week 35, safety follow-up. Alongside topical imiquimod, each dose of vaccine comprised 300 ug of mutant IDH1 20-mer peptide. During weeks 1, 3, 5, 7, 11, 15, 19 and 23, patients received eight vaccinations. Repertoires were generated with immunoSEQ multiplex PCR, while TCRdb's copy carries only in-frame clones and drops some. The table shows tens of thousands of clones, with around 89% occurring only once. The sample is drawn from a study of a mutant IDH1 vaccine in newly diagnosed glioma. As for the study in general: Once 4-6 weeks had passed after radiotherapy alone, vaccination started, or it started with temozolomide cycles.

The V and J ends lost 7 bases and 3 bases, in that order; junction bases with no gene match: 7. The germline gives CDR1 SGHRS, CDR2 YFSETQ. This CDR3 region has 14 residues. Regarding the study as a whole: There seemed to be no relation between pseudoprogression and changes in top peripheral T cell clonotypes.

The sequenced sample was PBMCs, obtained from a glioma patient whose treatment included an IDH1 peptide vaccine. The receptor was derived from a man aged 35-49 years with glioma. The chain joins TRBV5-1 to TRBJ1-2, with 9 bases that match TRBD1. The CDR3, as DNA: TGCGCCAGCGGCACCGGGACAGGGTACTATGGCTACACCTTC. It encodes CASGTGTGYYGYTF.